This T cell receptor beta chain is from a study of blood T cell repertoires in COVID-19. Turning to the study itself: Acute-phase and convalescent COVID-19 samples originated in the United States, Italy and Spain. PBMCs, B-cell-depleted T cells, or T cells were the source of the cDNA or gDNA that made up the material.

The Seattle patients, enrolled during active infection, were followed longitudinally. In the authors' workflow: Amplifying reference gene primers gave estimates of nucleated cell counts. Profiling relied on immunoSEQ multiplex PCR, and the TCRdb table lists in-frame clones only, not all of them. V and J calls and clone size are copied from that table; D and trimming were computed from the DNA. The data contain 200,000 or so clones, 70% to 90% of them singletons. This CDR3 region has 13 residues. Germline CDR1 MNHNS, CDR2 SASEGT. V was pared by 3 bases and J by 7 bases, with 10 bases between. This clonotype was sampled from a man aged 25 to 40 with COVID-19, enrolled during active disease. The sample taken for sequencing was peripheral blood. The chain joins TRBV6-1 to TRBJ2-1, with D tentatively TRBD1 (7 bases). The CDR3 loop is CASSDQGGNEQFF. CDR3 sequence (DNA): TGTGCCAGCAGTGATCAGGGGGGAAATGAGCAGTTCTTC.